This T cell receptor beta chain is drawn from a study of type 1 regulatory T cells. Whole-study context: T-allo10 is a Tr1-enriched, alloantigen-specific CD4 T cell product made in vitro.

Remarks on this clonotype: No antigen is known for it.

One entry per CDR3 protein, called by TCRdb with MiXCR from the reads. The table includes about 60,000 distinct CDR3 sequences, approximately 47% detected once. Study observations and caveats: Type 1 regulatory T cells had a more restricted TCR repertoire than non-type 1 regulatory T cells.

CDR1 and CDR2 from the germline V gene are SGHAT and FQNNGV. Trimming took 5 bases from V and 0 from J; bases not matched to a gene: 4. The CDR3 runs 15 residues. The rearrangement joins TRBV11-2 to TRBJ2-3; 8 nucleotides line up with TRBD2. Specimen: cultured non-Tr1 T cells, either the whole culture or a sorted T cell fraction (not recorded which). The origin of this receptor is a human donor in good health. The chain's CDR3 is CASSLLAVSTDTQYF. The CDR3 nucleotides read TGTGCCAGCAGCCTACTAGCGGTTAGCACAGATACGCAGTATTTT. The full variable domain, with the rest looked up from reference TRBV11-2 and TRBJ2-3, is EAGVAQSPRYKIIEKRQSVAFWCNPISGHATLYWYQQILGQGPKLLIQFQNNGVVDDSQLPKDRFSAERLKGVDSTLKIQPAKLEDSAVYLCASSLLAVSTDTQYFGPGTRLTVL.